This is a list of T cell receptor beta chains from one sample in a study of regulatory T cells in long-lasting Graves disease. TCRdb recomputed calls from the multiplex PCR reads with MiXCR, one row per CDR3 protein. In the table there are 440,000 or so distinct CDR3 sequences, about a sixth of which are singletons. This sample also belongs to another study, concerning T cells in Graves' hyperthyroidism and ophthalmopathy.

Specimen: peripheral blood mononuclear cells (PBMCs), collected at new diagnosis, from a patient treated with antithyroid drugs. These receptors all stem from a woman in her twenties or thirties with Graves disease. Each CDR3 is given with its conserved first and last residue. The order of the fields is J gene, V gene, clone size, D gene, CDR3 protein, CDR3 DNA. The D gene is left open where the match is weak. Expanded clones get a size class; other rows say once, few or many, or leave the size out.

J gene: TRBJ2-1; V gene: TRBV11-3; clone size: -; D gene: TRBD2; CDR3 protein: CASSTGLALGEQSF; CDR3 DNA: TGTGCCAGCAGCACGGGACTAGCGCTAGGTGAGCAGTCCTTC
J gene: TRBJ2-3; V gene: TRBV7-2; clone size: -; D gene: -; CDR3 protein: CASSYSRASTDTQYF; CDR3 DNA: TGTGCCAGCAGCTACTCACGAGCTAGCACAGATACGCAGTATTTT
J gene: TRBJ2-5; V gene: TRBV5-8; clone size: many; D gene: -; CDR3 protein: CASSLWGTQYF; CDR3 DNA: TGTGCCAGCAGCTTGTGGGGGACCCAGTACTTC
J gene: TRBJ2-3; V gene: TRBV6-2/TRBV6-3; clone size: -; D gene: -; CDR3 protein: CASSYSPRRGNTQYF; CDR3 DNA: TGTGCCAGCAGTTACTCCCCGCGCAGAGGGAATACGCAGTATTTT
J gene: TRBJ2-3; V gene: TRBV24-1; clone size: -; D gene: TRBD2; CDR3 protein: CATSDPGTSGHTQYF; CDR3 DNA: TGTGCCACCAGTGATCCCGGGACTAGCGGTCATACGCAGTATTTT
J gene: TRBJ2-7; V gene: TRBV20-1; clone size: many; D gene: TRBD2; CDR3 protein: CSAYRSGRVGYEQYF; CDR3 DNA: TGCAGTGCTTACCGTAGCGGGAGAGTAGGCTACGAGCAGTACTTC
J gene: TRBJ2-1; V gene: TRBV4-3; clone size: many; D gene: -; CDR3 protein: CASSQDEGDEQFF; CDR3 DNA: TGCGCCAGCAGCCAAGACGAGGGGGATGAGCAGTTCTTC
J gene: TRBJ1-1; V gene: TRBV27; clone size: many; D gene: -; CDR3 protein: CASREGLNTEAFF; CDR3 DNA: TGTGCCAGCAGAGAGGGATTGAACACTGAAGCTTTCTTT
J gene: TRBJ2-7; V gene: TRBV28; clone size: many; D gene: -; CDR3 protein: CASSRPPPDEQYF; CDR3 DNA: TGTGCCAGCAGTAGGCCCCCGCCAGACGAGCAGTACTTC
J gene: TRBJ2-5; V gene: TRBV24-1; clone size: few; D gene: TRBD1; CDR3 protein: CATRDRRKETQYF; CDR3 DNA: TGTGCCACCAGGGACAGGAGAAAAGAGACCCAGTACTTC
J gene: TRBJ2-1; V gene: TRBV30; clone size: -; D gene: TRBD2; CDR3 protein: CAWSVRAGESYNEQFF; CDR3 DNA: TGTGCCTGGAGTGTACGAGCGGGAGAGTCCTACAATGAGCAGTTCTTC
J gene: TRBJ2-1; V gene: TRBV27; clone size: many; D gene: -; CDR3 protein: CASSSRATRGGSEQFF; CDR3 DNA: TGTGCCAGCAGTTCACGGGCCACGCGAGGGGGGTCTGAGCAGTTCTTC
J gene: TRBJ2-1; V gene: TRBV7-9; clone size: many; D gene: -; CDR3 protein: CASSSQGDEQFF; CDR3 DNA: TGTGCCAGCAGCTCCCAAGGGGATGAGCAGTTCTTC
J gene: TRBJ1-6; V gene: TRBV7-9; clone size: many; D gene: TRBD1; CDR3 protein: CASSLKGGTENNSPLHF; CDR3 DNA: TGTGCCAGCAGCTTAAAGGGTGGGACAGAAAATAATTCACCCCTCCACTTT
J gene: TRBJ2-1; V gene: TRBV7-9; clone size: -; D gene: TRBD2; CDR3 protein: CASSGARSGRYTYNEQFF; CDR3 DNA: TGTGCCAGCAGCGGAGCGCGTAGCGGGAGGTATACATACAATGAGCAGTTCTTC
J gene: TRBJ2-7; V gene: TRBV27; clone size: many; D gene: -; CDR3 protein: CASSLSSIYEQYF; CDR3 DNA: TGTGCCAGCAGTTTATCGTCCATTTACGAGCAGTACTTC
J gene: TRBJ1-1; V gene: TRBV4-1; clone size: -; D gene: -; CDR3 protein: CASSQGDLGEVFF; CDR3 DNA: TGCGCCAGCAGCCAAGGGGACCTTGGAGAAGTTTTCTTT
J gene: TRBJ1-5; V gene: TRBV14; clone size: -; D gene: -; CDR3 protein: CASSQASNQPQHF; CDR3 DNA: TGTGCCAGCAGCCAAGCATCGAACCAGCCCCAGCATTTT
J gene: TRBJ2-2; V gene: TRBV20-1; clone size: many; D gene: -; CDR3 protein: CSATYFAGELFF; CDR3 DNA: TGCAGTGCTACCTATTTCGCCGGGGAGCTGTTTTTT
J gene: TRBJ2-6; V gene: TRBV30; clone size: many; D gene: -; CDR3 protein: CAWRRGQTVSGANVLTF; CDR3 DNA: TGTGCCTGGAGGCGGGGACAGACTGTCTCTGGGGCCAACGTCCTGACTTTC
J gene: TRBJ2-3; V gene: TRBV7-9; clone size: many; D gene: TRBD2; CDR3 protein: CASNQGSGRGSDTQYF; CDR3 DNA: TGTGCCAGCAACCAAGGAAGCGGGAGGGGGTCAGATACGCAGTATTTT
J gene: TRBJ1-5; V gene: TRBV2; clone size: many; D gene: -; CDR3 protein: CASRGELNQPQHF; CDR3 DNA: TGTGCCAGCAGGGGGGAGCTCAATCAGCCCCAGCATTTT
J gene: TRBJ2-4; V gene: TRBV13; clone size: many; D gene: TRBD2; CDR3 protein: CASSPWSLAGLTTAKNIQYF; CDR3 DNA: TGTGCCAGCAGCCCGTGGAGTCTAGCGGGACTTACGACGGCCAAAAACATTCAGTACTTC
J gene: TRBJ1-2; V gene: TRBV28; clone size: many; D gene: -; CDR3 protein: CASSLQRGDYGYTF; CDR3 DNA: TGTGCCAGCAGTTTACAGAGGGGGGACTATGGCTACACCTTC
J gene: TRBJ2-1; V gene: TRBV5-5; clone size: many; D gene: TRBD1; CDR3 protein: CASSWGQGNNEQFF; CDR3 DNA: TGTGCCAGCAGTTGGGGACAGGGAAACAATGAGCAGTTCTTC
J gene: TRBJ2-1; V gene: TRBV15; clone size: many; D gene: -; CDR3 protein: CATSREGGGVSNEQFF; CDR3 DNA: TGTGCCACCAGCAGAGAGGGCGGCGGGGTATCCAATGAGCAGTTCTTC
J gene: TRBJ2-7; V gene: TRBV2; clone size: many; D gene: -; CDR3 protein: CASMDLAYEQYF; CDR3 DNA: TGTGCCAGCATGGATTTAGCCTACGAGCAGTACTTC